This TCR beta chain was retrieved from a study of metastatic and nonmetastatic thyroid tumors. About the research overall: Repertoire comparison spanned blood and tumor or nodule tissue of malignant and benign thyroid patients. Findings and limits, study-wide: In both blood and tumor samples, TCR beta diversity was reported significantly higher for malignant than benign nodules.

Ahead of thyroid surgery, no patient had received treatment of any kind. Many counts were recorded for this clone. The antigen is not known. The germline V and J ends were trimmed by 6 bases and 2 bases, with 13 bases remaining between them. Germline values: CDR1 MNHEY, CDR2 SMNVEV (reference sequence). The CDR3 contains 14 residues. Authors' analysis steps: Clinicopathological groups supplied CDR3 differences that were used to build a distant-metastasis classifier for papillary thyroid cancer. Using MiXCR, TCRdb reanalyzed the PCR reads. The V and J calls and clone size come from TCRdb's table, not from the authors' own analysis. The sample contains about 92,000 clones, under 15% of which appear only once.

This chain connects TRBV27 to TRBJ1-1; D remains ambiguous. The sequenced sample was blood. This TCR was recovered from a female donor with papillary thyroid cancer or a benign thyroid nodule (not recorded which). Some clones in this sample may be carry-over from other donors' samples. CDR3 amino acids: CASSPTRLNTEAFF. The CDR3 DNA reads as TGTGCCAGCAGCCCCACCAGGTTAAACACTGAAGCTTTCTTT.